The 29 T cell receptor beta chains in this list originate from one sample, sequenced in a study of beta chain features in type 1 diabetes. Every bit of the isolated RNA underwent reverse transcription, so sequencing read expressed TCRB transcripts. Sequencing was performed with immunoSEQ multiplex PCR; in TCRdb, only in-frame clones are kept and a portion is missing. The top ten hold more than 0.8% of the sample, which has about 290,000 clones, 8% seen once. Source material: central memory CD4+ T cells from blood. The receptors originated from a young woman in good health.

The chain is built from TRBV4-1 and TRBJ2-7; D ambiguous. The germline gives CDR1 MGHRA, CDR2 YSYEKL. The CDR3 covers 15 residues. V dropped 4 bases and J dropped 0 bases, with 13 bases sitting between them. The CDR3 here is CASSPEPRSSYEQYF. The CDR3 DNA sequence: TGCGCCAGCAGCCCAGAGCCGAGGAGCTCCTACGAGCAGTACTTC.

The V and J genes are TRBV10-3 and TRBJ2-1; 11 nucleotides align to TRBD2. In germline, CDR1 is ENHRY, CDR2 SYGVKD. Trimming took 10 bases from V and 12 from J; bases not matched to a gene: 14. This CDR3 is 14 amino acids long. CDR3 protein: CATEETSGGRSQFF. The DNA of the CDR3 is TGTGCCACCGAAGAAACTAGCGGGGGCCGCTCGCAGTTCTTC.

The genes are TRBV7-8 and TRBJ2-3; 7 nucleotides match TRBD2. CDR3 length: 14 amino acids. The V segment lost 5 bases and the J segment 4 bases; nucleotides outside the gene matches: 6. The germline CDR1 and CDR2 sequences are SGHVS and FQNEAQ. This CDR3 reads CASSRRLASDTQYF. The CDR3 DNA follows: TGTGCCAGCAGCCGTAGACTAGCCTCAGATACGCAGTATTTT.

This chain links TRBV7-4 with TRBJ2-1; D is perhaps TRBD1 (5 bases). The CDR3 covers 14 residues. Germline loops: CDR1 SGHVT, CDR2 SQSDAQ. V lost 5 bases to trimming and J lost 8 bases, with 16 bases between them. The CDR3 DNA sequence: TGTGCCAGCAGCCCCCCCGGCAGGGCCCATGAGCAGTTCTTC. It specifies CASSPPGRAHEQFF.

This rearrangement joins TRBV9 to TRBJ1-1; D is possibly TRBD1 (5 bases). Trimming took off 2 bases at V and 1 base at J, with 12 bases between the two ends. The CDR3 sequence is 15 residues long. CDR1 and CDR2 (germline): SGDLS, YYNGEE. DNA of the CDR3: TGTGCCAGCAGCGTTGACGGGGCGCCGAACACTGAAGCTTTCTTT. This codes for CASSVDGAPNTEAFF.

This clone came up a few times. CDR3 sequence: CAWSNGFSGNTIYF. In DNA form, the CDR3 reads TGTGCCTGGAGTAACGGGTTCTCTGGAAACACCATATATTTT. V gene TRBV30 combines with J gene TRBJ1-3; D ambiguous. The V end lost 2 bases, the J end lost 0 bases, and 8 bases lay between the germline ends. Germline V gives CDR1 GTSNPN, CDR2 SVGIG (reference sequence). This CDR3 is 14 amino acids long. Complete variable domain (other parts from reference TRBV30 and TRBJ1-3): SQTIHQWPATLVQPVGSPLSLECTVEGTSNPNLYWYRQAAGRGLQLLFYSVGIGQISSEVPQNLSASRPQDRQFILSSKKLLLSDSGFYLCAWSNGFSGNTIYFGEGSWLTVV.

The CDR3 DNA follows: TGTGCCAGCAAAGCTACAACTAATGAAAAACTGTTTTTT. Its protein is CASKATTNEKLFF. The chain has TRBV28 and TRBJ1-4; the D is unclear. The CDR3 runs to 13 residues. Germline V gives CDR1 MDHEN, CDR2 SYDVKM. V lost 7 bases, J lost 0 bases, and 6 bases lay in between.

This clone was observed a few times. V gene TRBV7-9 combines with J gene TRBJ1-2; D call uncertain. V lost 3 bases and J lost 5, with 10 bases in between. The CDR3 has 13 amino acids. Germline V gives CDR1 SEHNR, CDR2 FQNEAQ (reference sequence). The DNA of the CDR3 is TGTGCCAGCAGCTTGGCAGGTCAATATGGCTACACCTTC. It codes for CASSLAGQYGYTF. Full variable domain (missing parts from reference TRBV7-9 and TRBJ1-2): DTGVSQNPRHKITKRGQNVTFRCDPISEHNRLYWYRQTLGQGPEFLTYFQNEAQLEKSRLLSDRFSAERPKGSFSTLEIQRTEQGDSAMYLCASSLAGQYGYTFGSGTRLTVV.

Only a few counts were recorded for this clone. The chain couples TRBV4-1 to TRBJ1-1, with D hard to call. Germline CDR1 and CDR2: MGHRA and YSYEKL. The V end lost 1 base, the J end lost 10 bases, and 7 bases lay between the germline ends. The CDR3 contains 11 residues. The CDR3 nucleotides are TGCGCCAGCAGCCAAGGGGTTTTAGCTTTCTTT. Translation gives CASSQGVLAFF.

The chain joins TRBV18 to TRBJ2-5; TRBD2 agrees at 12 bases. The CDR3 contains 15 residues. Germline CDR1 and CDR2: KGHSH and LQKENI. Trimming removed 4 bases from V and 5 bases from J; junction bases left unmatched: 5. CDR3 loop: CASSLGLAGSETQYF. CDR3 in DNA: TGTGCCAGCTCACTGGGACTAGCGGGTTCTGAGACCCAGTACTTC.

This clone has only a few counts. The chain carries TRBV7-9 and TRBJ2-5; 7 nucleotides match TRBD1. Trimming took 5 bases from V and 4 from J; bases not matched to a gene: 4. Germline loops: CDR1 SEHNR, CDR2 FQNEAQ (reference sequence). CDR3 length equals 13 residues. CDR3 nucleotides: TGTGCCAGCAGCCTTACAGGGGCAGAGACCCAGTACTTC. As protein: CASSLTGAETQYF.

V is TRBV30 and J is TRBJ1-1; 7 nucleotides match TRBD1. In germline, CDR1 is GTSNPN, CDR2 SVGIG (reference sequence). This CDR3 has 12 residues. Trimming at V came to 7 bases and at J to 6 bases, leaving 8 bases not matched to a gene. This CDR3 reads CASDRRGSEAFF. The CDR3 bases are TGTGCCTCGGACAGGAGGGGGTCTGAAGCTTTCTTT.

This chain connects TRBV9 to TRBJ2-1, with TRBD1 matching over 7 bases. The J segment lost 3 bases and the V segment lost 1 base, leaving 4 bases of the junction unmatched. CDR3 size: 15 residues. Per the germline V gene, CDR1 is SGDLS and CDR2 is YYNGEE. The CDR3 protein is CASSVTGQIYNEQFF. As DNA, the CDR3 is TGTGCCAGCAGCGTAACGGGACAGATCTACAATGAGCAGTTCTTC. Drawing the rest from reference TRBV9 and TRBJ2-1, the complete variable domain is DSGVTQTPKHLITATGQRVTLRCSPRSGDLSVYWYQQSLDQGLQFLIQYYNGEERAKGNILERFSAQQFPDLHSELNLSSLELGDSALYFCASSVTGQIYNEQFFGPGTRLTVL.

This chain uses TRBV7-9 with TRBJ1-1; a possible D gene is TRBD1 (6 bases). Per germline, CDR1 SEHNR and CDR2 FQNEAQ (reference sequence). Deletions cut 6 bases from V and 8 bases from J, with 13 bases between. The CDR3 covers 12 residues. The CDR3 spells CASSKNREEAFF. The DNA of the CDR3 is TGTGCCAGCAGTAAAAACAGGGAGGAAGCTTTCTTT.

This clone was seen a handful of times. The chain uses TRBV4-2 and TRBJ1-5; TRBD1 matches at 7 bases. The CDR3 is 17 residues long. Germline CDR1 LGHNA, CDR2 YNFKEQ. Losses at the gene ends were 4 bases for V and 0 bases for J; bases not matched to a gene: 9. CDR3 nucleotides: TGTGCCAGCAGCCGAGCCGGGACAGTCAATAGCAATCAGCCCCAGCATTTT. Translating gives CASSRAGTVNSNQPQHF.

This rearrangement joins TRBV19 to TRBJ1-4; D is unclear. In germline, CDR1 is LNHDA, CDR2 SQIVND (reference sequence). The CDR3 has 15 residues. Trimming took off 3 bases at V and 0 bases at J, with 8 bases between the two ends. The CDR3 here is CASSIRHSTNEKLFF. In nucleotides, the CDR3 is TGTGCCAGTAGTATCCGACACTCAACTAATGAAAAACTGTTTTTT.

V usage is TRBV7-2 and J usage is TRBJ2-7; D may be TRBD2 (6 bases). V lost 6 bases to trimming and J lost 0 bases, with 15 bases between them. Germline V gives CDR1 SGHTA, CDR2 FQGNSA. The CDR3 has 15 amino acids. The chain's CDR3 is CASSKVGGPSYEQYF. The CDR3 DNA follows: TGTGCCAGCAGTAAAGTGGGGGGACCCTCCTACGAGCAGTACTTC.

The chain has TRBV6-6 and TRBJ2-6; D is unresolved. CDR3 length equals 16 residues. With 5 bases removed from V and 1 base from J, the gap between germline ends came to 12 bases. Germline loops: CDR1 MNHNY, CDR2 SVGAGI (reference sequence). CDR3 sequence: CASSRRQSSGANVLTF. DNA of the CDR3: TGTGCCAGCAGTCGACGTCAAAGTTCTGGGGCCAACGTCCTGACTTTC.

The V gene is TRBV28, the J gene TRBJ2-7; possible D gene TRBD2, 7 bases. V gave up 7 bases and J gave up 1 base, with 14 bases separating them. The CDR3 has 14 amino acids. Germline loops: CDR1 MDHEN, CDR2 SYDVKM. The CDR3 nucleotides read TGTGCCAGCACGAGGGGGGGGACATCCTACGAGCAGTACGTC. This sequence encodes CASTRGGTSYEQYV.

This clone occurred a few times. The chain carries TRBV5-1 and TRBJ2-1; 7 nucleotides agree with TRBD2. V was clipped by 4 bases and J by 0 bases; unmatched bases: 7. The CDR3 has 16 amino acids. Per the germline V gene, CDR1 is SGHRS and CDR2 is YFSETQ. The CDR3 DNA reads as TGCGCCAGCAGCAGCGGGACGCCTGACTCCTACAATGAGCAGTTCTTC. Amino acid sequence: CASSSGTPDSYNEQFF.

This clone was detected a few times. The V call is TRBV10-3, the J call TRBJ2-7; D may be TRBD1 (5 bases). Germline V lookup: CDR1 ENHRY, CDR2 SYGVKD. Trimming removed 10 bases at V and 0 bases at J, with 10 bases between. This CDR3 spans 12 amino acids. The DNA of the CDR3 is TGTGCCACCTCGACAGACTCCTACGAGCAGTACTTC. It translates to CATSTDSYEQYF.

This chain joins TRBV6-5 and TRBJ1-1, with 8 nucleotides matching TRBD1. Germline V gene data show CDR1 as MNHEY and CDR2 as SVGAGI. The CDR3 loop spans 13 amino acids. Trimming took 5 bases from V and 6 from J; bases not matched to a gene: 5. This CDR3 is CASSGIQGAEAFF. The DNA of the CDR3 is TGTGCCAGCAGTGGCATACAGGGGGCTGAAGCTTTCTTT.

This clone has just a few counts. The rearrangement joins TRBV7-3 to TRBJ2-5; 8 bases line up with TRBD1. Losses at the gene ends were 4 bases for V and 4 bases for J; bases not matched to a gene: 5. The CDR3 extends over 14 amino acids. Germline lookup yields CDR1 SGHTA and CDR2 FQGTGA. As DNA, the CDR3 is TGTGCCAGCAGCTGGGACAGGACTTCAGAGACCCAGTACTTC. Encoded protein: CASSWDRTSETQYF.

This clone was recorded at least ten times. The chain combines TRBV9 with TRBJ1-3, with D maybe TRBD1 (5 bases). The CDR3 length is 15 residues. CDR1 is SGDLS, CDR2 YYNGEE, per germline. Trimming stripped 1 base from V and 5 bases from J, with 13 bases between. The chain's CDR3 is CASSVTGTARNTIYF. The CDR3 nucleotides read TGTGCCAGCAGCGTAACCGGGACGGCAAGAAACACCATATATTTT.

This clone was seen ten or more times. The rearrangement links TRBV28 to TRBJ2-1; D unclear. The germline CDR1 and CDR2 sequences are MDHEN and SYDVKM. Trimming removed 0 bases at V and 10 bases at J, with 4 bases between. CDR3 length equals 11 residues. CDR3 DNA: TGTGCCAGCAGTTTATGGGCAGAGCAGTTCTTC. Its protein product is CASSLWAEQFF.

This clone was counted only a few times. The J gene is TRBJ2-5, the V gene TRBV4-1; TRBD2 aligns across 8 bases. With V trimmed by 1 base and J by 2 bases, 6 bases remained unmatched. The CDR3 runs to 16 residues. Per germline, CDR1 MGHRA and CDR2 YSYEKL. The CDR3 loop reads CASSQANGGVQETQYF. CDR3 in DNA: TGCGCCAGCAGCCAAGCTAACGGGGGGGTACAAGAGACCCAGTACTTC.

There are a few counts of this clone. The germline gene is not matched at one end of the junction; a read error may be the cause. The chain couples TRBV11-3 to TRBJ2-7; TRBD2 matches at 11 bases. Germline V CDR1 and CDR2: SGHNT, YENEEA. This CDR3 comprises 13 residues. CDR3 residues: CASSSNTGTSGNF. In DNA form, the CDR3 reads TGTGCCAGCAGCTCGAATACCGGGACTAGCGGCAACTTC.

This clone was detected only a few times. At one boundary the junction diverges from the germline segment, which might be a read error. The J gene is TRBJ2-3, the V gene TRBV5-1; 9 bases match TRBD2. Germline CDR1 and CDR2: SGHRS and YFSETQ. The CDR3 sequence is 15 residues long. The CDR3 reads CASSLLAGAGDTQYF. Written as DNA, the CDR3 is TGTGCCAGCAGCTTATTAGCGGGAGCGGGAGATACGCAGTATTTT.

This clone was detected many times. The gene calls are TRBV29-1 and TRBJ2-5; D gene uncertain. This CDR3 region has 14 residues. Germline lookup yields CDR1 SQVTM and CDR2 ANQGSEA. The germline V and J ends were trimmed by 8 bases and 5 bases, with 21 bases remaining between them. In DNA, the CDR3 is TGCAGCATCGCCCCTGACCAGGTCAGGGAGACCCAGTACTTC. Its translation: CSIAPDQVRETQYF.